This T cell receptor beta chain originates from a study of cytomegalovirus exposure and HLA in healthy donors. The CDR3 runs 13 residues. The V gene end was trimmed by 6 bases and the J gene end by 1 base; junction bases not matched to a gene: 2. Looked up from germline, CDR1 is MNHEY and CDR2 is SVGAGI. Comment on this clone: What it binds is not known.

PCR primers comprised 60 Vbeta and 13 Jbeta primers. Assay: immunoSEQ multiplex PCR; the TCRdb copy retains only in-frame clones and omits some. Found here are under 200,000 clones, approximately 79% of them singletons; the top ten hold roughly 6.7%. The study, taken as a whole, reports: Confirmation was obtained in vitro that a few CMV-associated chains are specific for CMV antigens.

Donors likely had unrecorded immune exposures despite being nominally healthy when sampled. This TCR came from a man aged 35-49 years in good health and CMV-seropositive. The sequenced sample was PBMCs. This rearrangement joins TRBV6-5 to TRBJ2-7, with 8 positions matching TRBD2. The CDR3 reads CASSRLASYEQYF. CDR3 DNA: TGTGCCAGCAGCCGACTAGCGTCCTACGAGCAGTACTTC.